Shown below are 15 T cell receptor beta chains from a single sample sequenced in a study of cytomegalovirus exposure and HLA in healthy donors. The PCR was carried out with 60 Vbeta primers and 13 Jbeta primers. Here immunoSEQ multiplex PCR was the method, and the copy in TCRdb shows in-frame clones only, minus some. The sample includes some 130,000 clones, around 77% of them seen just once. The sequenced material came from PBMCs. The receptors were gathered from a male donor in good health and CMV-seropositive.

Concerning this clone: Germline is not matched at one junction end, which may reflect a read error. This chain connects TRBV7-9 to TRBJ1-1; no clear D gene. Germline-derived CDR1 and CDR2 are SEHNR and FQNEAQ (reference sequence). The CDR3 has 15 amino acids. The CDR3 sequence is CSSSLLGSPNTEAFF. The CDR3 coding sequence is TGTTCCAGCAGCTTATTGGGCAGTCCAAACACTGAAGCTTTCTTT. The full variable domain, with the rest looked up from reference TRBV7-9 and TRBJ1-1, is DTGVSQNPRHKITKRGQNVTFRCDPISEHNRLYWYRQTLGQGPEFLTYFQNEAQLEKSRLLSDRFSAERPKGSFSTLEIQRTEQGDSAMYLCSSSLLGSPNTEAFFGQGTRLTVV.

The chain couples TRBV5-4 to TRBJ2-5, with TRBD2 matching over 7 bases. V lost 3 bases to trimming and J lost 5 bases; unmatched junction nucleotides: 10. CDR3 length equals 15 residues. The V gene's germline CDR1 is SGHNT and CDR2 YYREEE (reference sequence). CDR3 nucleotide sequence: TGTGCCAGCAGCTCCTGGGGCGGGAGCCGCGAGACCCAGTACTTC. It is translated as CASSSWGGSRETQYF. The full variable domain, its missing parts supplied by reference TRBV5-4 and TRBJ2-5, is ETGVTQSPTHLIKTRGQQVTLRCSSQSGHNTVSWYQQALGQGPQFIFQYYREEENGRGNFPPRFSGLQFPNYSSELNVNALELDDSALYLCASSSWGGSRETQYFGPGTRLLVL.

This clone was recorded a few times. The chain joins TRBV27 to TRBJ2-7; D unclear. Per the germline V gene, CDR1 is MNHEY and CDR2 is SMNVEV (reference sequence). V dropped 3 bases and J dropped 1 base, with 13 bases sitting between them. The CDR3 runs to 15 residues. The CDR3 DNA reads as TGTGCCAGCAGTTTGTCCCCCCACAAGTCCTACGAGCAGTACTTC. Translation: CASSLSPHKSYEQYF.

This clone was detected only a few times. CDR3 bases: TGTGCCAGCAGCCCGCCTGGTAGCGCGGAAGCTTTCTTT. This sequence encodes CASSPPGSAEAFF. The chain is built from TRBV5-5 and TRBJ1-1; no reliable D call. Trimming left V 4 bases short and J 8 bases short, with 15 bases between. CDR1 is SGHKS, CDR2 YYEKEE, per germline (reference sequence). The CDR3 contains 13 residues.

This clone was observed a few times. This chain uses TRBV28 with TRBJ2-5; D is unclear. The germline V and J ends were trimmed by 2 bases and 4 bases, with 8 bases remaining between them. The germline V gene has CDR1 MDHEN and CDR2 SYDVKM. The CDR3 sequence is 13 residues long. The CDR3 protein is CASSLRARETQYF. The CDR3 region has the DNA TGTGCCAGCAGTTTACGAGCCCGAGAGACCCAGTACTTC.

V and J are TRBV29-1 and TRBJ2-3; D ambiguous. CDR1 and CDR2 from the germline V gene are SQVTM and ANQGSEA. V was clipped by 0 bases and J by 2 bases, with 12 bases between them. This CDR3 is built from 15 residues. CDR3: CSVEDSVETTDTQYF. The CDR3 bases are TGCAGCGTTGAAGATTCCGTAGAAACCACAGATACGCAGTATTTT.

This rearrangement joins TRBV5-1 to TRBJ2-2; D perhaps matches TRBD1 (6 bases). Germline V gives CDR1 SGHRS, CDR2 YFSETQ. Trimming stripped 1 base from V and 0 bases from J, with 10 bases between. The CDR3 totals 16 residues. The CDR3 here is CASSLPRGPNTGELFF. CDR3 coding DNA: TGCGCCAGCAGCTTGCCCAGGGGACCGAACACCGGGGAGCTGTTTTTT.

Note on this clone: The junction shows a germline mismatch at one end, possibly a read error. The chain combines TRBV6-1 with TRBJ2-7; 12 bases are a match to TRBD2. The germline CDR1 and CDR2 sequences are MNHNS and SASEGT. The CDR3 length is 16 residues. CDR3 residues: CASNEAKPGLAGEQYF. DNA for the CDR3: TGTGCCAGCAATGAAGCTAAACCAGGACTAGCGGGAGAGCAGTACTTC.

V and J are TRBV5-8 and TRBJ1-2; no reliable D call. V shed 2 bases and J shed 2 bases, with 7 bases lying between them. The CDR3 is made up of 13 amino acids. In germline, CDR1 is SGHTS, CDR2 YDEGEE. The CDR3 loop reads CASSFDRNYGYTF. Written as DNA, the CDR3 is TGTGCCAGCAGCTTTGATAGAAACTATGGCTACACCTTC.

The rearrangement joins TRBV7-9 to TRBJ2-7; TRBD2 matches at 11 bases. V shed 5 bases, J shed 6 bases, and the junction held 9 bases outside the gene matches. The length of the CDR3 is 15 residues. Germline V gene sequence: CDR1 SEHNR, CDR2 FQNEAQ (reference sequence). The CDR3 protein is CASSPTSGRGPEQYF. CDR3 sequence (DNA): TGTGCCAGCAGCCCTACTAGCGGGAGAGGGCCCGAGCAGTACTTC.

The CDR3 DNA is TGCAGCGTTGGGCAGGTCACGAACACCGGGGAGCTGTTTTTT. Translated: CSVGQVTNTGELFF. V and J are TRBV29-1 and TRBJ2-2; D is uncertain. With 4 bases removed from V and 0 bases from J, the gap between germline ends came to 9 bases. Germline values: CDR1 SQVTM, CDR2 ANQGSEA. CDR3 length: 14 residues.

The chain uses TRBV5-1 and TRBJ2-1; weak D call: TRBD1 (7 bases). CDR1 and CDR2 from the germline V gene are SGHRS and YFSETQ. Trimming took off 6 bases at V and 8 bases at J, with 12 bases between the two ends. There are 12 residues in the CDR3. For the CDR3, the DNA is TGCGCCAGCACCCAGGGGGGAGATGAGCAGTTCTTC. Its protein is CASTQGGDEQFF.

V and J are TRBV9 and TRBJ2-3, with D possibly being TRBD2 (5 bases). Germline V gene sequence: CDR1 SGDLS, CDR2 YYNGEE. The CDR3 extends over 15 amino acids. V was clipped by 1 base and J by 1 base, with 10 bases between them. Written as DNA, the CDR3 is TGTGCCAGCAGCGTATCCCTAGCAGGCACAGATACGCAGTATTTT. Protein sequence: CASSVSLAGTDTQYF.

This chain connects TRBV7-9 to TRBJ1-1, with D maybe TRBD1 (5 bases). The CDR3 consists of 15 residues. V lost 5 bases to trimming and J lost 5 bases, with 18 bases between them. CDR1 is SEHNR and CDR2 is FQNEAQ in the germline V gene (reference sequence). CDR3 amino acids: CASSPPGGVGTEAFF. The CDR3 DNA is TGTGCCAGCAGCCCCCCGGGAGGGGTTGGAACTGAAGCTTTCTTT.

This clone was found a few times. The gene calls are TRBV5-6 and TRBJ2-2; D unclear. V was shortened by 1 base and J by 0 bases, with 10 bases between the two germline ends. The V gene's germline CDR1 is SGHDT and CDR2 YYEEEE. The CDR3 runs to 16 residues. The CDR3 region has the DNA TGTGCCAGCAGCTTGATAAGCGTACCGAACACCGGGGAGCTGTTTTTT. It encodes CASSLISVPNTGELFF.